This TCR beta chain comes out of a study of cytomegalovirus exposure and HLA in healthy donors (dated by TCRdb to between 2016 and 2019). Background on the whole study: In an earlier analysis of roughly 500 of the donors, 250 to 350 Gb of sequence data and 100 million or so unique TCR beta sequences from 180 million or so T cells were reported. Among around 400 genotyped donors of the cohort, an average of approximately 240,000 unique TCR beta nucleotide sequences were sequenced per donor, approximately 20% of them non-productive. In addition to the first cohort of 500 to 850 subjects, a separate validation cohort of 100 to 150 different subjects was used. To decide whether each TCR beta V gene segment behaved as functional or pseudogenic, an earlier analysis of several hundred of the donors relied on high-throughput TCR beta sequencing. The number of donors typed differed by locus, with roughly 629-640 for A, B, C, DRB1 and DQB1, roughly 520 for DQA1, 600 to 610 for DPA1, and some 440 for DPB1. Donor age, sex, ethnicity and CMV serostatus were compiled alongside the repertoire data. Of the 398 genotyped donors, 81% fell in the genetic ancestry cluster associated with self-reported Caucasian donors. A later analysis re-examined previously published TCR beta repertoires from more than 600 donors and added high-resolution HLA genotyping to investigate patterns of TCR occurrence. The T cell repertoires of 700 or so subjects were profiled by immunosequencing and related to cytomegalovirus serostatus. HLA typing included class I and class II loci at four-digit resolution. In the later analysis, no new phenotypic data were used to find candidate immune exposures; instead, reliance was placed on TCR beta sequences and their occurrence across donors. A later genetic analysis used genome-wide SNP genotypes for about 65% of the roughly 700 donors, treating that subset as a discovery cohort. Every discovery cohort repertoire had been produced on one sequencing platform. Roughly 300 gigabases of sequencing data and approximately 84 million unique TCR sequences were included in an early release covering about 600 HLA-typed donors. To predict cytomegalovirus infection status, the study combined high-throughput TCR immunosequencing, statistical association of individual TCRs with disease status, and machine learning. The study was designed to test whether signatures of past pathogen exposure could be identified by cataloging public T cell receptors. Roughly 5 DR-DQ haplotypes were treated as single units for association and clustering because of strong linkage in the cohort. Results the study describes overall, beyond this receptor: Roughly uniform sequencing depth across donors was assumed in presence/absence analyses, although this assumption may not hold. A cluster of highly shared sequence variants was judged likely to be a technical artifact of the sequencing pipeline. Because HLA typing was unavailable for some donors at each locus, only the typed subset was used in association tests. A later genetic analysis reported fewer N-insertions in productive TCRs among donors in an Asian-associated ancestry cluster than the roughly 720-donor mean. Immune exposure information for the cohort was limited to CMV serostatus. In a later analysis, HLA-associated TCR beta chains showed more clonal expansion and lower generation probabilities than non-associated chains that were equally common. Three of the identified cytomegalovirus-associated TCR beta chains were confirmed in vitro to be specific for cytomegalovirus antigens. The classifier was reported to diagnose cytomegalovirus status with high specificity and sensitivity in both the original cohort and the validation cohort. In an earlier analysis of several hundred of the donors, most TCR beta V segments were observed in productive rearrangements about 87% or about 30% of the time, broadly matching IMGT annotations. According to the authors, the approach could potentially be generalized to other disease states and immunological phenotypes. The 87-base-pair reads could not distinguish some IMGT-functional V segments, including TRBV6-2 and TRBV6-3, so those segments were excluded. Correlated functional status among segregating V segments might be attributable to linkage disequilibrium, but an unknown experimental factor could not be ruled out. An association between a missense DCLRE1C variant and V-gene and J-gene trimming of TCR beta chains was found in a later genetic analysis and replicated in an independent cohort. Because counts were too low, 15 to 20 rarely observed V segments, including chromosome 9 orphons, were excluded from the earlier analysis of some 590 of the donors. Most TCR sequences were observed very rarely across donors, whereas some public TCRs were present in many individuals. When HLA alleles, especially DR and DQ, strongly co-occurred, TCR associations were difficult to assign to individual alleles. Specific HLA alleles were associated with 15,000 to 20,000 TCR beta sequences at a false discovery rate of 0.05 in a later analysis. A further reported finding was that TCR beta sequences accurately predicted the HLA-A and HLA-B alleles for most subjects in the first cohort. According to a later analysis, most CMV-associated TCR beta chains appeared to be HLA-restricted, and the HLA associations seemed to be driven largely by CMV exposure. In a later analysis, TCR association rates were found to vary across HLA loci, with the most associated TCRs seen for DRB1 alleles and the fewest for HLA-C alleles. In this cohort, only TCR beta chains were sequenced, and detectable features were limited by the absence of alpha or paired-chain data. A later analysis reported that several top co-occurrence clusters appeared linked to parvovirus B19, influenza, CMV and Epstein-Barr virus. A total of 164 TCR beta chains were listed by the study as associated with cytomegalovirus.

In total, fewer than 750 healthy bone marrow donors made up the cohort. Cohort members were all nominally healthy when sampled, although unrecorded immune exposures were likely present. The donor tested CMV seropositive, placing the donor among the 289 seropositive members of the cohort. A peripheral blood sample was collected from each donor, and TCR beta sequencing was performed on peripheral blood mononuclear cells. The Qiagen DNeasy Blood Extraction Kit was used to extract genomic DNA from the blood cell samples. The protocol used for the library was the immunoSEQ multiplex PCR assay. For the multiplex PCR, a mixture combining 60 forward primers for TCR Vbeta segments and 13 reverse primers for TCR Jbeta segments was used. Amplification of the CDR3 region of rearranged TCR beta genes was performed with a multiplex PCR assay on genomic DNA. Amplified TCR beta libraries were sequenced as 87-base-pair reads on the Illumina HiSeq System. The authors' analysis ran thus. Across the roughly 600 repertoires, a later analysis counted tens of millions of unique TCR beta chains, 9.5 million to 12 million of which were shared by at least two donors. To remove PCR and sequencing errors, raw reads were error-corrected and collapsed into unique sequences using a nearest-neighbor algorithm that merged closely related sequences. Alignment of CDR3 sequences to IMGT reference sequences was used to assign V, D and J gene segments. For a sequence to be retained, a match of at least six nucleotides was required to both a V gene segment and a J gene segment. A rearrangement counted as productive if the CDR3 had no stop codons and remained in frame with V and J, and every other rearrangement counted as non-productive. CDR3 was defined by IMGT convention, running from the second conserved V-encoded cysteine to the conserved J-encoded phenylalanine. In an earlier analysis of some 550 of the donors, sequences lacking an unambiguous match to a single V gene segment were excluded. An earlier analysis of some 610 of the donors called V segments functional above 56.7% productive rearrangements and segregating when the between-donor standard deviation exceeded 5%. A statistical classification framework was developed to diagnose cytomegalovirus status using the catalog of TCR beta chain sequences. In a later analysis, V and J genes were assigned by comparing TCR nucleotide sequences against IMGT/GENE-DB human TR gene sequences. In a later analysis, CDR3 sequences and most-parsimonious VDJ recombination scenarios were assigned using the TCRdist pipeline. In a later analysis, every TCR beta chain was defined by the combination of its CDR3 amino acid sequence and its V-gene family, and reads without a unique V-gene family were dropped. To address suspected cross-contamination and a sequencing artifact, a later analysis removed some 620 highly shared, low-generation-probability nucleotide sequences. In a later analysis, a clonal expansion index for each public chain was calculated from normalized within-repertoire ranks of inferred template counts. In a later analysis, generation probabilities were computed with a VDJ recombination model fitted to out-of-frame rearrangements, and the resulting probabilities were checked against IGoR. In a later analysis, hypergeometric tests were used to score TCR-TCR, TCR-HLA and TCR-CMV co-occurrence, with a repertoire-size bias correction applied to TCR pairs. A later analysis estimated false discovery rates by permuting HLA or CMV assignments 20 times. A later analysis grouped co-occurring TCRs with DBSCAN, adding TCRdist sequence similarity when clustering within HLA-allele-positive subsets. Repertoires with fewer than 30,000 or more than 120,000 public chains, plus five repertoires with anomalous nucleotide sharing, were excluded from co-occurrence clustering. TCRdb mirrors the immuneACCESS table, restricted to in-frame sequences. Some clones are absent from its copies; in checked studies, under half trace to an unresolved V gene, and the reason for the others is unknown. Clonal size and the V and J genes are those of that table, whereas D and trimming came from the DNA. This sample holds some 120,000 clones; approximately 70% were observed only once. The ten largest clones represent 8.7% of the sample.

Concerning this clone itself: The clone's antigen remains unknown. Base qualities are not at hand, and no much larger clone is one base apart.

The germline V gene specifies SGDLS as CDR1 and YYNGEE as CDR2. Unmatched junction bases come to 10, with V trimmed by 6 bases and J by 5 bases. Inclusive of the bounding cysteine and phenylalanine, the CDR3 is 16 residues long. The entry retains the CDR3 DNA only, 48 bases that are in frame from base 1. The chain is made from TRBV9 and TRBJ2-3; the junction holds 12 bases that match TRBD2. Source material: PBMCs. This TCR came from a man between 25 and 39 years old in good health and CMV-seropositive. The nucleotides read TGTGCCAGCACCCCGGAGGGGGGACTAGCGGGAGATACGCAGTATTTT. Translated, it gives CASTPEGGLAGDTQYF.